These 27 T cell receptor beta chains originate from one sample sequenced in a study of T cells in localized non-small cell lung cancer. TCRdb's copy holds only in-frame clones and misses some; the assay was immunoSEQ multiplex PCR. This table has more than 1,500 clones, around 28% appearing once. Sample: normal lung tissue next to the tumor, taken before any cancer treatment. The receptors originated from a male donor at least 60 years old with stage II squamous cell lung carcinoma.

This clone qualifies as medium-sized (0.01 to 0.1%). The V gene is TRBV11-3, the J gene TRBJ2-3; either TRBD1 or TRBD2 may supply D (5 bases each). CDR1 is SGHNT, CDR2 YENEEA, per germline. CDR3 length: 16 residues. V lost 3 bases and J lost 0, with 13 bases in between. In DNA form, the CDR3 reads TGTGCCAGCAGCTTGGAACTAGGGACGAGCACAGATACGCAGTATTTT. It encodes CASSLELGTSTDTQYF.

By share, this clone ranks as medium-sized. The chain combines TRBV6-8 with TRBJ1-5; possibly TRBD1 for D (6 bases). The V and J ends lost 10 bases and 1 base respectively, with 14 bases between them. Germline values: CDR1 MNHGY, CDR2 SAAAGT. The CDR3 is 14 residues long. The DNA of the CDR3 is TGTGCCACCCTGGAGGGGGTCAGCAATCAGCCCCAGCATTTT. Amino acids: CATLEGVSNQPQHF.

The chain has TRBV6-8 and TRBJ1-1; no reliable D call. The CDR3 extends over 14 amino acids. The V gene lost 10 bases and the J gene lost 4 bases, with 19 bases spanning the gap. The germline V gene encodes CDR1 MNHGY and CDR2 SAAAGT. The CDR3 sequence: CATDEFGRGTEAFF. Written as DNA, the CDR3 is TGTGCCACCGACGAATTCGGCCGGGGCACTGAAGCTTTCTTT.

Relative to its sample, this clone is large. This chain links TRBV29-1 with TRBJ2-1; TRBD2 aligns across 7 bases. Per germline, CDR1 SQVTM and CDR2 ANQGSEA. CDR3 size: 15 residues. Unmatched junction bases numbered 18, after V lost 7 bases and J lost 9 bases. The CDR3, as DNA: TGCAGCGCCTCTCTCAGGCGGGGGAGGATGGGTGAGCAGTTCTTC. Protein product: CSASLRRGRMGEQFF.

J is TRBJ1-5 and V is TRBV19; D possibly corresponds to TRBD1 (5 bases). In germline, CDR1 is LNHDA, CDR2 SQIVND (reference sequence). V lost 6 bases and J 9 bases, leaving 18 bases between the germline ends. The length of the CDR3 is 14 residues. The CDR3 protein is CASRGPLVGGPQHF. For the CDR3, the DNA is TGTGCCAGTAGGGGACCCCTAGTTGGGGGGCCCCAGCATTTT.

In this sample, this clone turned up a few times. The J gene is TRBJ2-5, the V gene TRBV6-8, with D unclear. V was pared by 5 bases and J by 4 bases, with 17 bases between. CDR1 is MNHGY, CDR2 SAAAGT, per germline. The CDR3 spans 15 residues. This CDR3 is CASSTNQDGRETQYF. The CDR3, as DNA: TGTGCCAGCAGTACGAATCAAGACGGCCGAGAGACCCAGTACTTC.

The chain uses TRBV1 and TRBJ1-3. TRBV1 is designated a pseudogene. There are 15 residues in the CDR3. CDR3 sequence reads: CASSQDPGTANTIYF. The CDR3 bases are TGCGCCAGCAGCCAGGACCCCGGGACGGCAAACACCATATATTTT.

This clone turned up a few times. This chain uses TRBV6-8 with TRBJ1-5, with a tentative D call TRBD1 (5 bases). The V gene's germline CDR1 is MNHGY and CDR2 SAAAGT. The CDR3 extends over 14 amino acids. V lost 2 bases to trimming and J lost 4 bases, with 9 bases between them. In DNA form, the CDR3 reads TGTGCCAGCAGTTACGGGGACTTAAATCAGCCCCAGCATTTT. This translates into CASSYGDLNQPQHF.

In this sample, this clone is medium-sized. The chain employs TRBV9 and TRBJ1-1; D is possibly TRBD1 (6 bases). Deletions cut 0 bases from V and 5 bases from J, with 11 bases between. In germline, CDR1 is SGDLS, CDR2 YYNGEE. The CDR3 has 14 amino acids. The CDR3 region has the DNA TGTGCCAGCAGCGTAGACGGGGGCAGAACTGAAGCTTTCTTT. Residues: CASSVDGGRTEAFF.

Written as DNA, the CDR3 is TGTGCCAGCAGCGACCCGGGACAGGTCTATGGCTACACCTTC. As protein: CASSDPGQVYGYTF. V usage is TRBV9 and J usage is TRBJ1-2; TRBD1 agrees at 8 bases. This CDR3 is built from 14 residues. The V gene end was trimmed by 3 bases and the J gene end by 4 bases; junction bases not matched to a gene: 5. Germline lookup yields CDR1 SGDLS and CDR2 YYNGEE.

This chain connects TRBV19 to TRBJ1-5; a weak D match, TRBD1 (5 bases). CDR3 length: 15 amino acids. Germline V gene data show CDR1 as LNHDA and CDR2 as SQIVND (reference sequence). V shed 6 bases and J shed 3 bases, with 15 bases lying between them. CDR3 nucleotides: TGTGCCAGTAGAGGGCAGGGTGCGGTCAATCAGCCCCAGCATTTT. It translates to CASRGQGAVNQPQHF.

As concerns this clone: The germline gene is not matched at one end of the junction; a read error may be the cause. V gene TRBV6-8 combines with J gene TRBJ2-1; D call uncertain. Per germline, CDR1 MNHGY and CDR2 SAAAGT. The CDR3 is 13 amino acids. CDR3 protein: CTSSRAGYNEQFF. For the CDR3, the DNA is TGTACCAGCAGTAGGGCCGGATACAATGAGCAGTTCTTC.

Judged by abundance, this clone is large. This rearrangement joins TRBV6-8 to TRBJ2-5, with 9 nucleotides matching TRBD1. Germline CDR1 MNHGY, CDR2 SAAAGT. The CDR3 totals 14 residues. V lost 2 bases and J lost 5; bases outside the gene matches: 3. The chain's CDR3 is CASSYDRGSETQYF. Written as DNA, the CDR3 is TGTGCCAGCAGTTACGACAGGGGGAGCGAGACCCAGTACTTC.

This chain connects TRBV11-3 to TRBJ2-3, with 8 positions matching TRBD2. The CDR3 runs to 14 residues. The trim removed 6 bases at V and 3 bases at J, leaving 5 bases unmatched. Germline values: CDR1 SGHNT, CDR2 YENEEA. The chain's CDR3 is CASRQGLATDTQYF. The CDR3 bases are TGTGCCAGCAGGCAAGGACTAGCTACAGATACGCAGTATTTT.

The V call is TRBV6-8, the J call TRBJ1-6, with TRBD1 identical over 9 bases. Looked up from germline, CDR1 is MNHGY and CDR2 is SAAAGT. This CDR3 contains 14 residues. V dropped 6 bases and J dropped 10; count of bases not matched to a gene: 7. Written as DNA, the CDR3 is TGTGCCAGCAGGAGACAGGGGGATCAGTCACCCCTCCACTTT. Protein sequence: CASRRQGDQSPLHF.

V and J are TRBV19 and TRBJ2-1; D is perhaps TRBD1 (6 bases). Germline loops: CDR1 LNHDA, CDR2 SQIVND (reference sequence). Trimming left V 5 bases short and J 0 bases short, with 11 bases between. The CDR3 is 15 residues long. CDR3 bases: TGTGCCAGTAGTGTCCGGGACAACTCCTACAATGAGCAGTTCTTC. Translated: CASSVRDNSYNEQFF.

By sample share, this clone is large. The CDR3 nucleotides read TGTGCCAGCAGTTATACGCCGGGACAGGACAACTCACCCCTCCACTTT. Protein product: CASSYTPGQDNSPLHF. The gene calls are TRBV6-8 and TRBJ1-6; 8 bases are a match to TRBD1. Unmatched junction bases numbered 11, after V lost 3 bases and J lost 10 bases. Germline CDR1 reads MNHGY; CDR2 reads SAAAGT. This CDR3 has 16 residues.

The chain uses TRBV10-1 and TRBJ2-3; possibly TRBD2 for D (5 bases). The CDR3 is 12 residues long. The V and J ends lost 2 bases and 5 bases respectively, with 5 bases between them. Germline V gene data show CDR1 as WNHNN and CDR2 as SYGVQD (reference sequence). The CDR3 loop is CASSETRDTQYF. In DNA, the CDR3 is TGCGCCAGCAGTGAGACTAGAGATACGCAGTATTTT.

The chain couples TRBV29-1 to TRBJ1-3; possibly TRBD1 for D (6 bases). V lost 5 bases to trimming and J lost 0 bases, with 8 bases between them. CDR3 length: 13 amino acids. Germline CDR1 and CDR2: SQVTM and ANQGSEA. DNA for the CDR3: TGCAGCGTTCCAGGGGACTCTGGAAACACCATATATTTT. Protein: CSVPGDSGNTIYF. The entire variable domain, with the rest obtained from reference TRBV29-1 and TRBJ1-3, is as follows: SAVISQKPSRDICQRGTSLTIQCQVDSQVTMMFWYRQQPGQSLTLIATANQGSEATYESGFVIDKFPISRPNLTFSTLTVSNMSPEDSSIYLCSVPGDSGNTIYFGEGSWLTVV.

This chain connects TRBV18 to TRBJ1-6; perhaps TRBD1 as D (6 bases). Germline V lookup: CDR1 KGHSH, CDR2 LQKENI. The CDR3 has 16 residues. V shed 4 bases and J shed 10 bases, with 20 bases lying between them. CDR3 bases: TGTGCCAGCTCACTACTCATATCAGGGGCAGGCTCACCCCTCCACTTT. Protein: CASSLLISGAGSPLHF. Complete variable domain (other parts from reference TRBV18 and TRBJ1-6): NAGVMQNPRHLVRRRGQEARLRCSPMKGHSHVYWYRQLPEEGLKFMVYLQKENIIDESGMPKERFSAEFPKEGPSILRIQQVVRGDSAAYFCASSLLISGAGSPLHFGNGTRLTVT.

This sequence joins TRBV11-3 and TRBJ2-7; 14 nucleotides line up with TRBD2. With V trimmed by 2 bases and J by 4 bases, 7 bases remained unmatched. This CDR3 region has 17 residues. CDR1 SGHNT and CDR2 YENEEA come from the germline V gene. CDR3 DNA: TGTGCCAGCAGCTTATGGAGCGGACTAGCGGGGGGATACGAGCAGTACTTC. Protein sequence: CASSLWSGLAGGYEQYF.

The rearrangement joins TRBV29-1 to TRBJ1-1, with 8 bases aligning to TRBD1. V trimming: 6 bases; J trimming: 4 bases; junction bases outside the gene matches: 7. The CDR3 spans 13 residues. Germline values: CDR1 SQVTM, CDR2 ANQGSEA. The CDR3 coding sequence is TGCAGCGTCGGACAGGGTTTGGGCACTGAAGCTTTCTTT. It specifies CSVGQGLGTEAFF.

This rearrangement joins TRBV14 to TRBJ2-7; D unresolved. Trimming removed 8 bases at V and 2 bases at J, with 10 bases between. The CDR3 spans 12 residues. Germline CDR1 reads SGHDN; CDR2 reads FVKESK. CDR3 region: CASHRRAYEQYF. The CDR3 DNA reads as TGTGCCAGCCACAGAAGAGCCTACGAGCAGTACTTC.

By share, this clone counts as large. The V and J genes are TRBV11-3 and TRBJ2-3; 8 positions agree with TRBD2. Germline CDR1 and CDR2: SGHNT and YENEEA. The CDR3 contains 17 residues. V dropped 5 bases and J dropped 0; count of bases not matched to a gene: 10. The CDR3 nucleotides are TGTGCCAGCAGCCCCCGCGGGGGGCCTGTCAGCACAGATACGCAGTATTTT. It specifies CASSPRGGPVSTDTQYF. The full variable domain, its missing parts supplied by reference TRBV11-3 and TRBJ2-3, is EAGVVQSPRYKIIEKKQPVAFWCNPISGHNTLYWYLQNLGQGPELLIRYENEEAVDDSQLPKDRFSAERLKGVDSTLKIQPAELGDSAVYLCASSPRGGPVSTDTQYFGPGTRLTVL.

The J gene is TRBJ2-7, the V gene TRBV11-3; no clear D. CDR3 length equals 15 residues. The V gene lost 2 bases and the J gene lost 3 bases, with 14 bases spanning the gap. Per the germline V gene, CDR1 is SGHNT and CDR2 is YENEEA. The CDR3, as DNA: TGTGCCAGCAGCTTACAGGCTACCACAGACTACGAGCAGTACTTC. Translating it yields CASSLQATTDYEQYF.

This clone was counted a few times. J is TRBJ2-5 and V is TRBV9, with D perhaps TRBD2 (6 bases). Germline V gene lookup returns CDR1 SGDLS and CDR2 YYNGEE. The CDR3 extends over 15 amino acids. The V and J ends lost 0 bases and 5 bases respectively, with 14 bases between them. The CDR3 loop is CASSVEGLPSETQYF. The CDR3 nucleotides are TGTGCCAGCAGCGTAGAGGGACTCCCCTCGGAGACCCAGTACTTC.

This clone showed up just a few times. This sequence joins TRBV6-8 and TRBJ1-5; D is uncertain. Trimming pared 3 bases from V and 4 bases from J, leaving 4 bases between. The CDR3 contains 12 residues. Per germline, CDR1 MNHGY and CDR2 SAAAGT. The CDR3 is CASSYVNQPQHF. CDR3 coding DNA: TGTGCCAGCAGTTATGTGAATCAGCCCCAGCATTTT.